A selection of T cell receptor beta chains follows, all from one sample in a study of T cell clonotyping in hematopoietic cell transplantation. Here immunoSEQ multiplex PCR was the method, and the copy in TCRdb shows in-frame clones only, minus some. The sample shows around 80,000 clones, 90% to 96% of them seen only once. The sequencing used peripheral blood mononuclear cells, collected before stem cell transplant. These receptors came from a woman aged 45-59 years with acute myeloid leukemia. Some clones in this sample may be carry-over from other donors' samples. The CDR3 runs from the conserved cysteine through the conserved F or W. Fields, in order: D gene, J gene, clone size, V gene, CDR3 DNA, CDR3 protein. D genes are given only for firm matches. Clone sizes are given selectively: once, few, many, or a class where the clone is expanded.

- TRBJ2-7 - TRBV6-5 TGTGCCAGCGGGTCCGGGTCACCCTACGAGCAGTACTTC CASGSGSPYEQYF
TRBD1 TRBJ1-1 - TRBV30 TGTGCCTGGAGTGTACAGTCCAGGGGGCTAGCTTTCTTT CAWSVQSRGLAFF
- TRBJ2-4 - TRBV6-1 TGTGCCAGCAGTGGCTTTGCCAAAAACATTCAGTACTTC CASSGFAKNIQYF
- TRBJ2-1 - TRBV5-1 TGCGCCAGCAGCGTCAGGACACTGGGCCGTATCGGCAATGAGCAGTTCTTC CASSVRTLGRIGNEQFF
TRBD1 TRBJ2-3 - TRBV5-1 TGCGCCAGCAGTTACGGGACAGGGGGCACAGATACGCAGTATTTT CASSYGTGGTDTQYF
- TRBJ2-7 once TRBV28 TGTGCCAGCAGTGGGGGGTCCGGGGAAAGGAGGGAGCAGTACTTC CASSGGSGERREQYF
- TRBJ1-4 - TRBV2 TGTGCCAGCAGCTACACAGGGTCTAATGAAAAACTGTTTTTT CASSYTGSNEKLFF
- TRBJ1-1 - TRBV25-1 TGTGCCAGCAGTGACTTTCAGGGGATCACTGAAGCTTTCTTT CASSDFQGITEAFF
TRBD2 TRBJ2-5 - TRBV7-9 TGTGCCAGCGATCCGACTAGCGGGGGGGCCGAGACCCAGTACTTC CASDPTSGGAETQYF
- TRBJ2-7 - TRBV7-8 TGTGCCAGTCGAAGGGGCAGTTACTCCTACGAGCAGTACTTC CASRRGSYSYEQYF
TRBD1 TRBJ1-5 - TRBV2 TGTGCCAGCAGCTCTGACCTGACAGGGCTGGGACAGCCCCAGCATTTT CASSSDLTGLGQPQHF
TRBD2 TRBJ2-4 - TRBV19 TGTGCCAGTAGTAAGACTAGCGGGGGGCAAGCCAAAAACATTCAGTACTTC CASSKTSGGQAKNIQYF
TRBD2 TRBJ2-1 - TRBV2 TGTGCCAGCAGTCCACGGACTAGCGGCCACAACAATGAGCAGTTCTTC CASSPRTSGHNNEQFF
- TRBJ1-1 - TRBV28 TGTGCCAGCAGCCGAAATCCCGGTGAAGCTTTCTTT CASSRNPGEAFF
TRBD2 TRBJ2-7 - TRBV30 TGTGCCTGGGCTGCGGGGGGAGAGTACGAGCAGTACTTC CAWAAGGEYEQYF
- TRBJ1-1 - TRBV5-1 TGCGCCAGCAGCCCTCATCTCGGACAGACGAACACTGAAGCTTTCTTT CASSPHLGQTNTEAFF
- TRBJ2-7 - TRBV23-1 TGCGCCAGCAACCCAAACAGGTACGAGCAGTACTTC CASNPNRYEQYF
TRBD1 TRBJ1-5 once TRBV28 TGTGCCAGCACCAGATGGGGAGATCTTACAGGGGTGAGCAATCAGCCCCAGCATTTT CASTRWGDLTGVSNQPQHF
- TRBJ1-5 - TRBV28 TGTGCCAGCAGTTCGCGGTATAGCAATCAGCCCCAGCATTTT CASSSRYSNQPQHF
- TRBJ1-2 - TRBV4-2 TGTGCCAGCAGCCAAGATATTCGGTATGGCTACACCTTC CASSQDIRYGYTF
- TRBJ1-5 - TRBV6-5 TGTGCCAGCAGTTTTCAGGTTAATCAGCCCCAGCATTTT CASSFQVNQPQHF
TRBD1 TRBJ2-7 - TRBV2 TGTGCCAGCAGCGAGGACAGGGCCCACGAGCAGTACTTC CASSEDRAHEQYF
TRBD2 TRBJ2-2 - TRBV28 TGTGCCAGCAGTTCAGCAATGCTGGGACTAGCGGGAGCGAACACCGGGGAGCTGTTTTTT CASSSAMLGLAGANTGELFF
TRBD2 TRBJ2-7 - TRBV6-5 TGTGCCAGCAGCAGACTAGCGGACAAATCCTACGAGCAGTACTTC CASSRLADKSYEQYF
TRBD1 TRBJ2-5 - TRBV27 TGTGCCAGCAGCCCTCCCCCGACAGGGCAAGAGACCCAGTACTTC CASSPPPTGQETQYF
TRBD1 TRBJ1-1 - TRBV7-2 TGTGCCAGCAGGACAGGGGGGCTAGACACTGAAGCTTTCTTT CASRTGGLDTEAFF
TRBD2 TRBJ2-1 - TRBV4-1 TGCGCCAGCAGCCAACTAGCGGGAGTTGGTAATGAGCAGTTCTTC CASSQLAGVGNEQFF
- TRBJ2-3 - TRBV19 TGTGCCAGTAGTATGGACACAGATACGCAGTATTTT CASSMDTDTQYF
- TRBJ2-2 - TRBV9 TGTGCCAGCAGCGTAAGGACCGGGGAGCTGTTTTTT CASSVRTGELFF
- TRBJ2-5 - TRBV5-1 TGCGCCAGCAGCTCCGGACAGCAAGAGACCCAGTACTTC CASSSGQQETQYF
TRBD1 TRBJ1-1 - TRBV7-9 TGTGCCAGCAGCTTAGTGAACCGGGACAGGGGCACTGAAGCTTTCTTT CASSLVNRDRGTEAFF
- TRBJ2-2 - TRBV20-1 TGCAGTGCTCGTCACGGCGGGGAGCTGTTTTTT CSARHGGELFF
TRBD1 TRBJ1-5 - TRBV4-1 TGCGCCAGCAGCCAAGGACAGGGGGGTGGCAATCAGCCCCAGCATTTT CASSQGQGGGNQPQHF
TRBD1 TRBJ1-2 few TRBV13 TGTGCCAGCAGCGAGGACAGGGGGGATGGCTACACCTTC CASSEDRGDGYTF
- TRBJ1-2 - TRBV30 TGTGCCTGGAGTCCGTGGGACCGGTTTGGCTACACCTTC CAWSPWDRFGYTF
- TRBJ1-2 - TRBV6-5 TGTGCCAGCAGTGGTCCTAACTATGGCTACACCTTC CASSGPNYGYTF
TRBD1 TRBJ1-2 once TRBV19 TGTGCCAGTAGTATCCGGACAGGGGCATTCGACTATGGCTACACCTTC CASSIRTGAFDYGYTF
TRBD1 TRBJ1-2 - TRBV5-1 TGCGCCAGCAGCTCCCCGGGACAGGGCGACTATGGCTACACCTTC CASSSPGQGDYGYTF
- TRBJ2-7 - TRBV4-1 TGCGCCAGCAGCCTACAGGTCTCCTACGAGCAGTACTTC CASSLQVSYEQYF
- TRBJ1-1 - TRBV7-9 TGTGCCAGCAGCTTTCGAGACACTGAAGCTTTCTTT CASSFRDTEAFF
- TRBJ1-1 - TRBV29-1 TGCAGCGTCAGGGTGACGGGAAACACTGAAGCTTTCTTT CSVRVTGNTEAFF
TRBD2 TRBJ2-1 - TRBV11-2 TGTGCCAGCAGCTTAAGGCCTAGCGGGAGTCGGAATACTAACAATGAGCAGTTCTTC CASSLRPSGSRNTNNEQFF
- TRBJ2-3 - TRBV30 TGTGCCTGGAGTGTACAGCGGTATCCAGATACGCAGTATTTT CAWSVQRYPDTQYF
- TRBJ2-6 - TRBV4-2 TGTGCCAGCAGCCAAGAAAGTTCTGGGGCCAACGTCCTGACTTTC CASSQESSGANVLTF
- TRBJ1-5 - TRBV19 TGTGCCAGTAGTATCGATAGAGATCAGCCCCAGCATTTT CASSIDRDQPQHF
- TRBJ2-6 - TRBV19 TGTGCCAGTAGTATCCAGGTCCTGAGAGCGTCTGGGGCCAACGTCCTGACTTTC CASSIQVLRASGANVLTF
- TRBJ1-3 - TRBV2 TGTGCCAGCAGAACAGGCGCTGCAAACACCATATATTTT CASRTGAANTIYF
- TRBJ1-2 - TRBV4-2 TGTGCCAGCAGCTTCCGGGACGACTATGGCTACACCTTC CASSFRDDYGYTF
- TRBJ2-2 - TRBV11-2 TGTGCCAGCAGCTTAAACGGGCAGAACACCGGGGAGCTGTTTTTT CASSLNGQNTGELFF
- TRBJ1-2 - TRBV7-9 TGTGCCAGCAGCTTAGGGGAAGCCGGCTACACCTTC CASSLGEAGYTF
- TRBJ2-5 - TRBV2 TGTGCCAGCAGGGCTGGGGCAGGGATAAGGGAGACCCAGTACTTC CASRAGAGIRETQYF
TRBD2 TRBJ2-2 - TRBV2 TGTGCCAGCAGGCTAGCGGGAGGGGGGACCGGGGAGCTGTTTTTT CASRLAGGGTGELFF
- TRBJ2-7 - TRBV4-2 TGTGCCAGCAGCCATTCGGACCGGGGGGAGCAGTACTTC CASSHSDRGEQYF
- TRBJ2-7 - TRBV18 TGTGCCAGCTCACCGCGGGACGTCTCCTACGAGCAGTACTTC CASSPRDVSYEQYF
TRBD1 TRBJ1-1 once TRBV5-1 TGCGCCAGCAGCCTATCGACGGTGGGACAGGGGAACACTGAAGCTTTCTTT CASSLSTVGQGNTEAFF
TRBD1 TRBJ1-1 once TRBV5-6 TGTGCCAGCAGCTTGGTGGACAGGCTAGACACTGAAGCTTTCTTT CASSLVDRLDTEAFF
- TRBJ1-5 - TRBV6-6 TGTGCCAGCAACAAGGATAGCAATCAGCCCCAGCATTTT CASNKDSNQPQHF
- TRBJ1-2 - TRBV6-5 TGTGCCAGCAGTTACTCGACGGGGAACTATGGCTACACCTTC CASSYSTGNYGYTF
TRBD1 TRBJ1-4 once TRBV19 TGTGCCAGTAGTCCTCGGACAGGGAAAGAAAAACTGTTTTTT CASSPRTGKEKLFF
- TRBJ1-5 - TRBV11-2 TGTGCCAGCAGCTTACAAGGGGGTAGCAATCAGCCCCAGCATTTT CASSLQGGSNQPQHF